The rows below give T cell receptor beta chains drawn from one sample of a study of CD8 T cells in ankylosing spondylitis. TCRdb ran MiXCR on the 5' RACE reads and lists one entry per CDR3 protein. Of around 180,000 distinct CDR3 sequences detected, 18% appear once; the ten largest clones hold 3.5% to 5%. Sequencing input: blood, either unsorted or a sorted T cell fraction (not recorded which). The receptors originated from a male donor aged 10 to 30 with ankylosing spondylitis or in good health (not recorded which). Each CDR3 is given without its conserved first and last residue. Fields, in order: V gene, D gene, CDR3 protein. The D gene is left open where the match is weak.

>TRBV20-1|.
SAQGSGNTIY
>TRBV10-3|.
ATLGVGTDTQY
>TRBV3-1|.
AKRLGMANQETQY
>TRBV28|TRBD1
ASSLNRGPSTDTQY
>TRBV20-1|TRBD2
SARENSGRSYEQY
>TRBV12-3/TRBV12-4|.
ASTPDRTTYEQY
>TRBV29-1|.
SVKSGLNYNEQF
>TRBV4-2|TRBD1
ASSQEGVTGAGANVLT
>TRBV20-1|TRBD1
SVTTGGYEQY
>TRBV15|.
ATSMTVLSYNEQF
>TRBV5-6|TRBD2
ASSLRPLTSGRRDEQF
>TRBV11-2|.
ASSPGPSGTLNEQF
>TRBV29-1|.
SVAVGNEQF
>TRBV29-1|TRBD2
SAPGAGGVYNEQF